This T cell receptor beta chain originates from a study of T cell responses to AZD1222 COVID-19 vaccine. Trimming took off 2 bases at V and 2 bases at J, with 18 bases between the two ends. This CDR3 is built from 17 residues. Germline values: CDR1 LGHNA, CDR2 YNFKEQ. As for this clone: The antigen remains unidentified.

Findings and limits, study-wide: In the spike-specific TCR repertoire, nearly half reportedly target unmutated variant regions. Donors skewed white British and female; clonal diversity was possibly underestimated. Following two doses of AZD1222, Spike-specific TCR breadth and depth rose.

Pooled in the analysis were second doses at about 4 or about 12 weeks. Libraries were prepared by immunoSEQ multiplex PCR; TCRdb keeps only in-frame clonotypes and omits some of them. Of about 140,000 clones in the sample, 90% were seen once. The sample was peripheral blood, taken 28 days after the second AZD1222 dose. This TCR was sampled from an adult who received the AZD1222 COVID-19 vaccine. This sequence joins TRBV4-2 and TRBJ2-5; D perhaps matches TRBD1 (7 bases). The CDR3 region is CASSQQTRPGGQETQYF. In DNA form, the CDR3 reads TGTGCCAGCAGCCAACAAACCCGGCCAGGGGGGCAAGAGACCCAGTACTTC.